This T cell receptor beta chain was captured by sequencing in a study of cytotoxic CD8 clonotypes in ibrutinib-treated CLL. The length of the CDR3 is 13 residues. V lost 5 bases to trimming and J lost 6 bases, with 11 bases between them. In germline, CDR1 is SGHAT, CDR2 FQDESV (reference sequence). TCRdb's copy holds only in-frame clones and misses some; the assay was immunoSEQ multiplex PCR. In the table there are approximately 91,000 clones, about 76% of which are singletons. V usage is TRBV11-1 and J usage is TRBJ1-5, with D perhaps TRBD1 (6 bases). This receptor was obtained from a human donor with chronic lymphocytic leukemia. The sample consisted of PBMCs, taken after 12 months of ibrutinib treatment. CDR3 nucleotide sequence: TGTGCCAGCAGCCAAGGGGGGACTCAGCCCCAGCATTTT. Residues: CASSQGGTQPQHF.